Following are 9 T cell receptor beta chains from one sample sequenced in a study of OX40 agonist ivuxolimab in advanced cancers. The library was generated by the immunoSEQ multiplex PCR assay. TCRdb mirrors the immuneACCESS table, restricted to in-frame sequences. Some clones are absent from its copies; in checked studies, under half trace to an unresolved V gene, and the reason for the others is unknown. For this sample the table gives around 25,000 clones, of which 83% were detected only once. Together, the top ten hold 10% to 15% of the sample. The sample in question was CD4+ or CD8+ T cells sorted from blood, obtained in a trial of the OX40 agonist ivuxolimab. Source of these receptors: an adult with an advanced solid tumor such as melanoma, head and neck, liver or kidney cancer.

The chain links TRBV15 to TRBJ1-1, with 7 bases lining up with TRBD1. Losses at the gene ends were 0 bases for V and 3 bases for J; bases not matched to a gene: 10. Germline-derived CDR1 and CDR2 are LNHNV and YYDKDF (reference sequence). CDR3 size: 17 residues. The CDR3 reads CATSRERLLGQDTEAFF. The CDR3 DNA reads TGTGCCACCAGCAGAGAACGCCTGTTAGGACAGGACACTGAAGCTTTCTTT.

Only one count was recorded for this clone. The V gene is TRBV5-1, the J gene TRBJ2-5; the D gene is possibly TRBD2 (6 bases). Germline-derived CDR1 and CDR2 are SGHRS and YFSETQ. V was trimmed by 4 bases and J by 5 bases, leaving 12 bases between them. The CDR3 has 13 residues. CDR3: CASSRDFGETQYF. CDR3 coding DNA: TGCGCCAGCAGCCGGGACTTCGGGGAGACCCAGTACTTC. The full variable domain, rest sourced from reference TRBV5-1 and TRBJ2-5, is KAGVTQTPRYLIKTRGQQVTLSCSPISGHRSVSWYQQTPGQGLQFLFEYFSETQRNKGNFPGRFSGRQFSNSRSEMNVSTLELGDSALYLCASSRDFGETQYFGPGTRLLVL.

This chain links TRBV13 with TRBJ1-6, with unresolved D. Deletions cut 0 bases from V and 8 bases from J, with 14 bases between. Germline CDR1 is PRHDT and CDR2 is FYEKMQ (reference sequence). This CDR3 is 16 amino acids long. CDR3: CASSLGLSFGDSPLHF. The CDR3 bases are TGTGCCAGCAGCTTAGGCCTATCGTTCGGGGATTCACCCCTCCACTTT.

The CDR3 DNA is TGTGCCAGCAGCTTGTCGTTATTAGGACCGAAAGAGACCCAGTACTTC. The encoded protein is CASSLSLLGPKETQYF. The genes are TRBV5-6 and TRBJ2-5; D remains ambiguous. This CDR3 has 16 residues. Per the germline V gene, CDR1 is SGHDT and CDR2 is YYEEEE. The V gene lost 1 base and the J gene lost 3 bases, with 16 bases spanning the gap.

The J gene is TRBJ2-5, the V gene TRBV9, with 12 nucleotides matching TRBD1. Germline CDR1 and CDR2: SGDLS and YYNGEE. The CDR3 runs to 17 residues. V was pared by 0 bases and J by 5 bases, with 8 bases of the junction left unmatched. The CDR3 DNA reads as TGTGCCAGCAGCGTAGAGGGACAGGGGGCCCTCCTGGAGACCCAGTACTTC. This gives the protein CASSVEGQGALLETQYF.

As DNA, the CDR3 is TGCGCCAGCAGCCATCCCAGGGGAAGCAGGGGAACCTACGAGCAGTACTTC. Its translation is CASSHPRGSRGTYEQYF. The chain is built from TRBV4-1 and TRBJ2-7; possible D gene TRBD1, 6 bases. V lost 3 bases and J 2 bases, leaving 20 bases between the germline ends. CDR1 is MGHRA and CDR2 is YSYEKL in the germline V gene. This CDR3 is 17 amino acids long.

The J gene is TRBJ1-1, the V gene TRBV7-3; no clear D gene. V dropped 0 bases and J dropped 1 base, with 6 bases sitting between them. Per germline, CDR1 SGHTA and CDR2 FQGTGA. The CDR3 runs 14 residues. CDR3 sequence: CASSLTAKNTEAFF. CDR3 DNA sequence: TGTGCCAGCAGCTTAACAGCCAAGAACACTGAAGCTTTCTTT.

V gene TRBV7-9 combines with J gene TRBJ1-2, with D unresolved. Trimming stripped 5 bases from V and 10 bases from J, with 23 bases between. Germline V gene data show CDR1 as SEHNR and CDR2 as FQNEAQ (reference sequence). The CDR3 contains 15 residues. The CDR3 nucleotides read TGTGCCAGCAGCCCCGTCTTGCCACGCCATGAGGACTACACCTTC. Translation gives CASSPVLPRHEDYTF.

The chain joins TRBV4-2 to TRBJ2-1, with TRBD2 identical over 9 bases. This CDR3 region has 16 residues. J lost 4 bases, V lost 1 base, and 5 bases had no gene match. CDR1 LGHNA and CDR2 YNFKEQ come from the germline V gene. Written as DNA, the CDR3 is TGTGCCAGCAGCCAAGGATCTAGCGGGATTTACAATGAGCAGTTCTTC. Its translation: CASSQGSSGIYNEQFF.